This T cell receptor (beta chain) was documented in a study of blood T cell repertoires in COVID-19 (dated by TCRdb to 2019 to 2021). Regarding the complete study: Collaborator samples came from the United States, Italy and Spain and covered acute and convalescent phases of COVID-19. The prospective study material was composed of cDNA or gDNA derived from T cells, B-cell-depleted T cells, or PBMCs. Subjects who had been exposed to COVID-19, were actively infected with it, or had recovered from it provided the deeply sampled blood TCRbeta repertoires that made up the dataset. The repertoires were released in a freely available public database meant as a resource for research on the immune response to SARS-CoV-2. Samples were obtained from the ongoing ImmuneRACE study (first 160 participants) and from about 1,300 subjects provided by 6 global collaborators. The sample metadata nearly always contained a de-identified subject ID, COVID-19 status, age in years and sex. Where HLA class I and class II types were available, the types were taken from metadata supplied by the sample provider, not from assay-based typing.

The CDR3 has 15 amino acids, counting the end cysteine and phenylalanine. The CDR3 DNA has 45 bases and is translated from base 1. From a lookup of the germline V gene, CDR1 and CDR2 are SGHTA and FQGNSA. Trimming removed 3 bases from V and 7 bases from J; the gene matches leave 8 bases unexplained. Collaborating institutions collected whole blood in K2EDTA tubes following their own protocols. For TCRbeta analysis, collaborator samples were shipped as frozen whole blood, as isolated PBMCs, or as DNA extracted from either sample type. TCRbeta CDR3 regions were amplified from genomic DNA using the immunoSEQ Assay, a bias-controlled multiplex PCR. From the authors' description of their analysis: The number of nucleated cells in each sample was estimated by amplification of reference gene primers within the assay. To quantify the absolute abundance of each unique TCRbeta CDR3 rearrangement, sequence reads were collapsed and filtered. For each sample, productive Simpson clonality was calculated as the square root of Simpson's diversity index over productive rearrangements. The clones in this table, taken by TCRdb from immuneACCESS, are in-frame only. Not every clone is retained; where verified, under half of the shortfall comes from an unresolved V gene, and the cause of the rest is unknown. V, J and clone size are taken as reported in that table, and D and trimming were inferred from the DNA itself. The sample table contains about 110,000 clones; only one count was recorded for around 82% of them. The top ten constitute approximately 15% of the sample.

What the authors observed across the whole study: Clinical and demographic metadata were provided uncurated, with the amount varying by source and participant.

This clone occurred once. Its antigen is unknown. There are no base qualities to consult, and no much larger clone falls within one base. The specimen was peripheral blood. The chain employs TRBV7-2 and TRBJ2-7; TRBD2 aligns with 11 central bases. The TCR was taken from a woman aged 60 to 75 with acute or convalescent COVID-19. CDR3 protein: CASSFVTSGVGEQYF. The nucleotide sequence reads as follows: TGTGCCAGCAGCTTCGTGACTAGCGGGGTGGGGGAGCAGTACTTC.